This T cell receptor (beta chain) was sequenced for a study of blood T cell repertoires in COVID-19 (dated by TCRdb to about 2020). Looking at the study overall: Samples covering the acute and convalescent phases of COVID-19 were provided by collaborators in the United States, Italy and Spain. Deeply sampled blood TCRbeta repertoires from subjects exposed to, actively infected with, or recovered from COVID-19 were included in the dataset. The samples were drawn from two sources: the first 160 participants of the ongoing ImmuneRACE study, and about 1,300 subjects contributed by 6 global collaborators. Nearly every sample came with metadata listing a de-identified subject ID, COVID-19 status, age in years and sex. The repertoires were released in a freely available public database intended as a resource for research on the immune response to SARS-CoV-2. The prospective study material was composed of cDNA or gDNA derived from T cells, B-cell-depleted T cells, or PBMCs. HLA class I and class II types, where available, came from metadata supplied by the sample provider rather than from assay-based typing.

On this clone itself: The clone's antigen remains unknown. Base qualities are not provided; no much larger clone lies one nucleotide away.

TCRbeta CDR3 regions were amplified from genomic DNA by means of the immunoSEQ Assay, a bias-controlled multiplex PCR. On the authors' methods: Nucleated cell counts per sample were estimated from amplification of reference gene primers within the assay. To quantify the absolute abundance of each unique TCRbeta CDR3 rearrangement, sequence reads were collapsed and filtered. For each sample, productive Simpson clonality was calculated as the square root of Simpson's diversity index across productive rearrangements. In TCRdb, the immuneACCESS table is reduced to in-frame sequences with V and J assigned. These tables do not hold every clone; where another copy was compared, an unresolved V gene accounts for under half, and the others remain unexplained. That table supplies the V and J calls and clone size; D and trimming were determined from the DNA. Here the sample has over 150,000 clones; about 75% occur a single time. The ten largest clonotypes hold approximately 26% of the sample.

Paper-wide results and their limitations: The quantity of clinical and demographic metadata differed by source and by participant and was supplied without curation.

Whole blood was collected in K2EDTA tubes by collaborating institutions according to the institutions' own protocols. For TCRbeta analysis, collaborators shipped samples as frozen whole blood, isolated PBMCs, or DNA extracted from either of those sample types. The cysteine opens and the phenylalanine closes a CDR3 of 14 amino acids. The retained sequence is limited to the CDR3, 42 bases, with the frame set at the first base. V has 2 bases trimmed and J has 4 bases trimmed; junction bases matching no gene number 1. Reading the germline V gene gives CDR1 SGHTA and CDR2 FQGNSA. This TCR was recovered from a woman between 65 and 79 years old with acute or convalescent COVID-19. The chain is assembled from TRBV7-2 and TRBJ1-4; TRBD1 aligns with 7 central bases. The sample taken for sequencing was peripheral blood. The CDR3 region: CASSLQGGNEKLFF. Here is the DNA: TGTGCCAGCAGCTTACAGGGGGGTAATGAAAAACTGTTTTTT.